This T cell receptor beta chain comes out of a study of molecular identifiers for immune sequencing clone quantification. TCRdb passed the PCR reads through MiXCR, listing each CDR3 protein once. The data show about half a million distinct CDR3 sequences, roughly 26% seen once. Study observations and caveats: Spiked Jurkat TCR RNA equivalent to one cell reportedly surfaced among about 1 million naive cells. In naive cells, clones above 20 RNA copies held under 1% of molecules, whereas in effector cells they held over 97%.

This CDR3 spans 14 amino acids. V dropped 7 bases and J dropped 6; count of bases not matched to a gene: 11. Source material for naive CD8 libraries was roughly 20,000 to 1,100,000 sorted cells, with 10%, 30% or 50% RNA. CD8+CD4-CCR7+CD45RA+ sorting gave the naive CD8 T cells. This clonotype occurred many times. Its antigen is not identified. The sequence was obtained from a human donor in good health. Some libraries in this study had Jurkat cell RNA spiked in. This rearrangement joins TRBV12-3 or TRBV12-4 to TRBJ1-1; the match to TRBD1 covers 7 bases. Sequences were obtained from naive CD8+ T cells from blood, with Jurkat cell RNA spiked in. The sample's subset: FACS-sorted CD8+CD4-CCR7+CD45RA+ naive T cells. The CDR3 DNA sequence: TGTGCCAGCACCTCGACAGGGTTTAGCCCTGAAGCTTTCTTT. This encodes CASTSTGFSPEAFF.